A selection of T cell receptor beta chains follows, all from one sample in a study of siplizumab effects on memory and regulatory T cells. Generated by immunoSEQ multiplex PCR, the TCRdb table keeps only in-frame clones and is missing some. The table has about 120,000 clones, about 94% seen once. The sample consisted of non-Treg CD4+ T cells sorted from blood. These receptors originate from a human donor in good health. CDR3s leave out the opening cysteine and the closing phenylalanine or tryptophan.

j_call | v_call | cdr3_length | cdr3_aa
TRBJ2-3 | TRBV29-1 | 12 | SVISGGGSDTQY
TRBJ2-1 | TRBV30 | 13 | AQRKGRGPYNEQF
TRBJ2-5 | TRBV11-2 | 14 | ASSPYLAGGQETQY
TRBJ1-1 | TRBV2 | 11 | ASNLQGASEAF
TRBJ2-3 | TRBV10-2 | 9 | ASLYTDTQY
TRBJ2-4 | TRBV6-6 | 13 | ASSFGTVVKNIQY
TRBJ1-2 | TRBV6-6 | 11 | ASSSTATYGYT
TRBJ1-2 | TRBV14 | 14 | ASSQDLGRNLYGYT
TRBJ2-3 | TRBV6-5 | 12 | ASQTGGPADTQY
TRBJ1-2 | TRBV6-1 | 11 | ASSVGANYGYT